This TCR beta chain was sequenced for a study of shared clonotypes between healthy human individuals. Concerning this clone: What it recognizes is unknown. The same CDR3 can be traced to other DNA sequences in this sample.

Adult Caucasians living in Nashville, Tennessee made up all of the donors. Study-level findings and limits: Apart from blood, nothing was sampled; tissue repertoires likely differ. The small donor group covered limited genetic and exposure diversity.

Sequencing was performed with immunoSEQ multiplex PCR; in TCRdb, only in-frame clones are kept and a portion is missing. The table lists roughly 2.5 million clones, roughly 92% of them singletons. There are 16 residues in the CDR3. CDR1 SGDLS and CDR2 YYNGEE come from the germline V gene. V was pared by 0 bases and J by 5 bases, with 9 bases of the junction left unmatched. The sequencing sample was made of naive CD4+ T cells sorted from blood. Indicated subset: CD45RA+ positively selected. The source is a man aged 18 to 29 in good health. The V gene is TRBV9, the J gene TRBJ2-5; 8 bases agree with TRBD2. In DNA form, the CDR3 reads TGTGCCAGCAGCGTAGCTCCTCGGGGGGGCCAGGAGACCCAGTACTTC. It yields the protein CASSVAPRGGQETQYF.